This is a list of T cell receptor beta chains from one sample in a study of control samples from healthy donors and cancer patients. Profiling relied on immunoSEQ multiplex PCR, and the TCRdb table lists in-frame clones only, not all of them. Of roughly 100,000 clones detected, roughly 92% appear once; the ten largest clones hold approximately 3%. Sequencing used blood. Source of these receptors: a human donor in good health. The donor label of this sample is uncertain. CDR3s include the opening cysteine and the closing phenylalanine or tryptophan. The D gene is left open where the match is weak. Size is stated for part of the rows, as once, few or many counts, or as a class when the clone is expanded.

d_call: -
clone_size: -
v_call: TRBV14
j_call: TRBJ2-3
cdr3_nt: TGTGCCAGCAGCCAAGCAGGGGTGACAGATACGCAGTATTTT
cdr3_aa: CASSQAGVTDTQYF

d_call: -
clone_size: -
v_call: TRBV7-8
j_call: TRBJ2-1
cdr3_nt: TGTGCCAGCAGCTTATTACCGGGATATGAGCAGTTCTTC
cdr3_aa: CASSLLPGYEQFF

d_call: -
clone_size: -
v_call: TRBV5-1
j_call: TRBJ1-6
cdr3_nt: TGCGCCAGCAGCTTGAGTGGGGTTTCCTATAATTCACCCCTCCACTTT
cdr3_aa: CASSLSGVSYNSPLHF

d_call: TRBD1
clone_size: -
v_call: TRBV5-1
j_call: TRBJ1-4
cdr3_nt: TGCGCCAGCAGCAAAGCCGGTCCGGGACAGACTAATGAAAAACTGTTTTTT
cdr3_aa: CASSKAGPGQTNEKLFF

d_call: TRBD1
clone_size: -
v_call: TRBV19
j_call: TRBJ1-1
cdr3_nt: TGTGCCAGTAGTATACGGACAGGGATCAAGAACACTGAAGCTTTCTTT
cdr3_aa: CASSIRTGIKNTEAFF

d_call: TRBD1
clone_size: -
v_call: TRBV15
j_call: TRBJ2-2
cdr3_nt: TGTGCCACCAGCAGAGTTCGGACAGGGAACACCGGGGAGCTGTTTTTT
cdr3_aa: CATSRVRTGNTGELFF

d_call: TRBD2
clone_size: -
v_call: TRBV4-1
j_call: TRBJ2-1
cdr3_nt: TGCGCCAGCAGCCCGAGAGGACTAGCTGTCAATGAGCAGTTCTTC
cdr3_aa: CASSPRGLAVNEQFF

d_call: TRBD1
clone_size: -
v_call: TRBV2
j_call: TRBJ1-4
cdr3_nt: TGTGCCAGCAGGGGGGACAGGGGAAGTGAAAAACTGTTTTTT
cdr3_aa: CASRGDRGSEKLFF

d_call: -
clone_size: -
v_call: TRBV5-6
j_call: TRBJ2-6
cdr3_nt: TGTGCCAGCAGGGATACAGGTACTCGCTCTGGGGCCAACGTCCTGACTTTC
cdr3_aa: CASRDTGTRSGANVLTF

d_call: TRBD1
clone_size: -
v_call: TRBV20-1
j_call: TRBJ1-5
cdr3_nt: TGCAGTGCTAGTGCGCCACAGGGGTTTGTTCAGCCCCAGCATTTT
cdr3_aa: CSASAPQGFVQPQHF

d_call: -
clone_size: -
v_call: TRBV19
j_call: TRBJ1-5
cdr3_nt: TGTGCCAGTAGTAGCCGGACAGTGGCCGATCAGCCCCAGCATTTT
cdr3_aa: CASSSRTVADQPQHF

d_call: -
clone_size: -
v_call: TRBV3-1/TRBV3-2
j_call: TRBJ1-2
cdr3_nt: TGTGCCAGCAGCCAAGATGCGGCAGGGGCAAGGTTTGGCTACACCTTC
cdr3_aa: CASSQDAAGARFGYTF

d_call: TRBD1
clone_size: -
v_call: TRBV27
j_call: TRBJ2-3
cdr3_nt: TGTGCCAGCAGTCCACAGGGGGCGCAGGGCCCAGATACGCAGTATTTT
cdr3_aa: CASSPQGAQGPDTQYF

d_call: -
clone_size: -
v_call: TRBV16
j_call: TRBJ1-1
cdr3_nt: TGTGCCAGCAGCCAATCCTTACAGTTGAACACTGAAGCTTTCTTT
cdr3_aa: CASSQSLQLNTEAFF

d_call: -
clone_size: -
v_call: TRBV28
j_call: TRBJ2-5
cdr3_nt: TGTGCCAGCAGCGACAGGCCGGAGACCCAGTACTTC
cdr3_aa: CASSDRPETQYF

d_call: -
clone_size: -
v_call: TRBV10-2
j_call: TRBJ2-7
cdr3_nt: TGCGCCAGCAGTGTACTGGGGGCGGACTACGAGCAGTACTTC
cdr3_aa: CASSVLGADYEQYF

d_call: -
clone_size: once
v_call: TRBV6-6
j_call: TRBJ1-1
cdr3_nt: TGTGCCACCAAAGGGGGAAGAACTGAAGCTTTCTTT
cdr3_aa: CATKGGRTEAFF